Given below is one TCR beta chain in context. Method: immunoSEQ multiplex PCR; TCRdb's copy keeps in-frame clones and lacks some. The data hold fewer than 20,000 clones, with 82% observed a single time. Looked up from germline, CDR1 is SGHAT and CDR2 is FQNNGV. This CDR3 is 15 amino acids long. V trimming: 3 bases; J trimming: 6 bases; junction bases outside the gene matches: 6. The data are from a study of technical replicates of blood from a handful of donors. The chain recombines TRBV11-2 with TRBJ2-7, with TRBD2 matching 12 bases. The source is a human donor in good health. Some clones in this sample may be carry-over from other donors' samples. The sample comprised PBMCs. The DNA for the CDR3 is TGTGCCAGCAGCTTCGGACTAGCGGGGCTTAGCGAGCAGTACTTC. Amino acid sequence: CASSFGLAGLSEQYF.